This entry lists 4 T cell receptor beta chains sequenced from one sample in a study of Ad26.COV2.S vaccination and SARS-CoV-2 variants. Profiling relied on immunoSEQ multiplex PCR, and the TCRdb table lists in-frame clones only, not all of them. The data hold around 420,000 clones, with 70% to 90% observed a single time. Specified treatment: roughly 18 received Ad26.COV2.S at low or high dose, single or two shots; several received placebo; per-sample allocation not given. Day 63 after the first vaccine or placebo injection was the time point for sampling. This material consisted of peripheral blood, taken in a trial of Ad26.COV2.S vaccine versus placebo. Source of these receptors: a person between 18 and 65 years old who received the Ad26.COV2.S COVID-19 vaccine or a placebo.

This rearrangement joins TRBV6-6 to TRBJ1-6; TRBD1 is a possible D gene (5 bases). CDR3 length equals 13 residues. With 5 bases removed from V and 10 bases from J, the gap between germline ends came to 12 bases. Germline V gives CDR1 MNHNY, CDR2 SVGAGI (reference sequence). CDR3 loop: CASSLQKGSPLHF. CDR3 nucleotide sequence: TGTGCCAGCAGTCTCCAAAAGGGGTCACCCCTCCACTTT.

The chain uses TRBV11-2 and TRBJ1-6; D gene ambiguous. The V end lost 4 bases, the J end lost 4 bases, and 8 bases lay between the germline ends. CDR1 is SGHAT and CDR2 is FQNNGV in the germline V gene. The CDR3 sequence is 14 residues long. The CDR3 DNA reads as TGTGCCAGCAGCTCCTTTTCTTATAATTCACCCCTCCACTTT. Protein sequence: CASSSFSYNSPLHF.

The chain couples TRBV11-3 to TRBJ2-3, with 12 bases identical to TRBD1. V lost 1 base to trimming and J lost 6 bases; unmatched junction nucleotides: 2. The CDR3 contains 15 residues. In germline, CDR1 is SGHNT, CDR2 YENEEA. The CDR3 reads CASSLGGTGGDTQYF. The CDR3 coding sequence is TGTGCCAGCAGCTTAGGCGGGACAGGGGGCGATACGCAGTATTTT.

The V call is TRBV19, the J call TRBJ2-1; perhaps TRBD1 as D (6 bases). Germline V gene sequence: CDR1 LNHDA, CDR2 SQIVND (reference sequence). V lost 4 bases, J lost 10 bases, and 14 bases lay in between. The CDR3 totals 13 residues. CDR3 protein: CASSKGTFREQFF. The DNA for the CDR3 is TGTGCCAGTAGTAAAGGGACATTTAGGGAGCAGTTCTTC.